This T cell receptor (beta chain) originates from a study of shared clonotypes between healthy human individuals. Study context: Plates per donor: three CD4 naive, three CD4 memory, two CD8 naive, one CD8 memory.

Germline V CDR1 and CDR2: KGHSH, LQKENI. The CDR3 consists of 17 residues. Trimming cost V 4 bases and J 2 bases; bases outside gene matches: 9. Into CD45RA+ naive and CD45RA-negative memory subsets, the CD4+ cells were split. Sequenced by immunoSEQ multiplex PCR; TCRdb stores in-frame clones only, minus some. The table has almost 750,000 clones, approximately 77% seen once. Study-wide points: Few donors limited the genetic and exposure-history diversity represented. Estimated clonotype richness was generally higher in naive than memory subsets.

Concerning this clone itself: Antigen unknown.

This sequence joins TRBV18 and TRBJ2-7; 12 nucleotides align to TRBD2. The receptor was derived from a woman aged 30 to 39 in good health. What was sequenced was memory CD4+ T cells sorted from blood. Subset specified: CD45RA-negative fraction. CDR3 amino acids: CASSQMMTSGSAYEQYF. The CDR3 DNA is TGTGCCAGCTCACAGATGATGACTAGCGGGAGTGCCTACGAGCAGTACTTC.